This passage covers 23 T cell receptor beta chains from one sample sequenced in a study of T cells in Graves' hyperthyroidism and ophthalmopathy. TCR beta CDR3 region amplification was performed from RNA transcripts. Primed by the HTBI set, a first-round RT-PCR was run on the TCR CDR3. In TCRdb, the multiplex PCR reads were re-called with MiXCR into one record per CDR3 protein. Of 300,000 to 350,000 distinct CDR3 sequences in the sample, approximately 17% were seen once. Sequencing was carried out using blood. The receptors come from a man younger than 40 with Graves' hyperthyroidism.

The rearrangement links TRBV3-1 to TRBJ1-2; D is undetermined. V lost 4 bases, J lost 3 bases, and 9 bases lay in between. Germline V gives CDR1 LGHDT, CDR2 YNNKEL (reference sequence). The CDR3 sequence is 13 residues long. CDR3 residues: CASSRSDHYGYTF. Written as DNA, the CDR3 is TGTGCCAGCAGCCGAAGTGATCACTATGGCTACACCTTC.

This clonotype came up many times. This chain links TRBV7-9 with TRBJ2-3; TRBD1 aligns across 8 bases. Trimming took 4 bases from V and 6 from J; bases not matched to a gene: 18. This CDR3 has 18 amino acids. The germline V gene encodes CDR1 SEHNR and CDR2 FQNEAQ (reference sequence). The DNA of the CDR3 is TGTGCCAGCAGCTCCTACCCTAGACAGGGGAAAGTAAAGGATACGCAGTATTTT. Amino acid sequence: CASSSYPRQGKVKDTQYF.

This clonotype was seen at least ten times. The J gene is TRBJ1-1, the V gene TRBV6-1; 7 bases map to TRBD1. This CDR3 is built from 15 residues. V lost 8 bases, J lost 4 bases, and 13 bases stayed unmatched. Germline values: CDR1 MNHNS, CDR2 SASEGT. Here the CDR3 reads CASRTGGTLSTEAFF. DNA for the CDR3: TGTGCCAGCCGGACAGGAGGGACTTTATCCACTGAAGCTTTCTTT.

The chain couples TRBV5-1 to TRBJ2-7; 7 bases match TRBD1. Germline CDR1 is SGHRS and CDR2 is YFSETQ. This CDR3 region has 15 residues. The ends lost 3 bases at V and 3 bases at J; junction bases unmatched: 9. The CDR3 reads CASSSQGVPGYEQYF. CDR3 nucleotide sequence: TGCGCCAGCAGCTCCCAGGGGGTCCCTGGCTACGAGCAGTACTTC. Drawing the rest from reference TRBV5-1 and TRBJ2-7, the complete variable domain is KAGVTQTPRYLIKTRGQQVTLSCSPISGHRSVSWYQQTPGQGLQFLFEYFSETQRNKGNFPGRFSGRQFSNSRSEMNVSTLELGDSALYLCASSSQGVPGYEQYFGPGTRLTVT.

The chain joins TRBV29-1 to TRBJ2-5, with 12 nucleotides matching TRBD2. V shed 6 bases, J shed 5 bases, and the junction held 10 bases outside the gene matches. The CDR3 loop spans 15 amino acids. Germline values: CDR1 SQVTM, CDR2 ANQGSEA. CDR3 in amino acids: CSVAEGLAGPETQYF. Written as DNA, the CDR3 is TGCAGCGTCGCTGAGGGACTAGCGGGCCCTGAGACCCAGTACTTC.

This clonotype was picked up a small number of times. V usage is TRBV24-1 and J usage is TRBJ2-5; 7 bases align to TRBD2. CDR3 length equals 15 residues. Germline loops: CDR1 KGHDR, CDR2 SFDVKD. J gave up 5 bases and V 4 bases, and 9 bases lay outside the gene matches. The CDR3 DNA follows: TGTGCCACCAGTGACCCGGGACGGGGGGTGGAGACCCAGTACTTC. This sequence encodes CATSDPGRGVETQYF.

This clonotype was detected a few times. The V gene is TRBV27, the J gene TRBJ1-4; D unclear. The CDR3 runs to 14 residues. Germline V lookup: CDR1 MNHEY, CDR2 SMNVEV (reference sequence). Trimming took 3 bases from V and 5 from J, leaving 10 bases between them. The CDR3 region has the DNA TGTGCCAGCAGTTTTCAATCGGGGAATGAAAAACTGTTTTTT. This gives the protein CASSFQSGNEKLFF. Based on the CDR3 plus reference TRBV27 and TRBJ1-4, the full variable domain is EAQVTQNPRYLITVTGKKLTVTCSQNMNHEYMSWYRQDPGLGLRQIYYSMNVEVTDKGDVPEGYKVSRKEKRNFPLILESPSPNQTSLYFCASSFQSGNEKLFFGSGTQLSVL.

Note on this clonotype: A read error may explain this, as a much larger clone is one base away. The chain combines TRBV7-9 with TRBJ2-7; 9 bases are a match to TRBD1. This CDR3 contains 17 residues. Germline CDR1 and CDR2: SEHNR and FQNEAQ (reference sequence). This CDR3 reads CASRGGGQGTPLYKQYF. For the CDR3, the DNA is TGTGCCAGCAGGGGGGGGGGACAGGGAACCCCCCTCTACAAGCAGTACTTC.

The rearrangement links TRBV27 to TRBJ2-6, with 8 bases that match TRBD1. Germline V CDR1 and CDR2: MNHEY, SMNVEV (reference sequence). CDR3 size: 17 residues. The trim removed 3 bases at V and 4 bases at J, leaving 8 bases unmatched. The CDR3 sequence is CASSLGDRGYGANVLTF. The CDR3 DNA follows: TGTGCCAGCAGTTTGGGCGACAGGGGATACGGGGCCAACGTCCTGACTTTC.

This clonotype showed up many times. The CDR3 DNA follows: TGCAGTGCCCCCCGACAGGGGATGGTGGTTAGCGTTAACAATGAGCAGTTCTTC. It encodes CSAPRQGMVVSVNNEQFF. The rearrangement links TRBV20-1 to TRBJ2-1; TRBD1 matches 8 bases. V trimming: 6 bases; J trimming: 5 bases; junction bases outside the gene matches: 21. The V gene's germline CDR1 is DFQATT and CDR2 SNEGSKA (reference sequence). The CDR3 has 18 residues.

This clonotype was found many times. The V call is TRBV3-1, the J call TRBJ2-7; 7 bases align to TRBD2. The CDR3 loop spans 13 amino acids. Germline V gene sequence: CDR1 LGHDT, CDR2 YNNKEL (reference sequence). J gave up 3 bases and V 4 bases, and 3 bases lay outside the gene matches. The chain's CDR3 is CASSLSSGYEQYF. The CDR3 nucleotides read TGTGCCAGCAGCCTGTCTAGCGGCTACGAGCAGTACTTC.

This clonotype appeared many times. The chain employs TRBV20-1 and TRBJ2-7; 8 bases fit TRBD2. CDR3 length: 13 amino acids. After removal of 2 bases from V and 7 bases from J, the junction contained 7 bases not matched to a gene. The germline CDR1 and CDR2 sequences are DFQATT and SNEGSKA (reference sequence). The CDR3 loop reads CSARRSGSGEQYF. Written as DNA, the CDR3 is TGCAGTGCTAGAAGGAGCGGGAGTGGAGAGCAGTACTTC.

This chain joins TRBV14 and TRBJ2-2, with no clear D. CDR3 length: 13 residues. The V gene's germline CDR1 is SGHDN and CDR2 FVKESK. V lost 4 bases to trimming and J lost 6 bases, with 9 bases between them. In DNA, the CDR3 is TGTGCCAGCAGCCCTCGTTGGCCCGGGGAGCTGTTTTTT. Protein sequence: CASSPRWPGELFF.

As regards this clonotype: A junction boundary mismatches the germline segment, possibly from a read error. The V gene is TRBV5-1, the J gene TRBJ2-5; TRBD2 aligns across 11 bases. The CDR3 has 14 amino acids. The germline gives CDR1 SGHRS, CDR2 YFSETQ. The CDR3: CASSPGLAEETPYF. The DNA of the CDR3 is TGCGCCAGCAGCCCGGGACTAGCGGAAGAGACCCCGTACTTC.

The chain employs TRBV5-6 and TRBJ1-4; 9 nucleotides match TRBD1. V lost 4 bases, J lost 6 bases, and 16 bases stayed unmatched. The CDR3 consists of 18 residues. In germline, CDR1 is SGHDT, CDR2 YYEEEE. CDR3 protein: CASSPFGTGRIVDEKLFF. In DNA form, the CDR3 reads TGTGCCAGCAGCCCCTTCGGGACAGGGCGGATTGTCGATGAAAAACTGTTTTTT.

Details on this clonotype: A clone one base away is much larger, so this may be a read error. This sequence joins TRBV6-2 or TRBV6-3 and TRBJ2-7, with TRBD2 matching over 7 bases. The CDR3 is 16 amino acids. V trimming: 6 bases; J trimming: 4 bases; junction bases outside the gene matches: 15. Germline CDR1 reads MNHEY; CDR2 reads SVGEGT. In nucleotides, the CDR3 is TGTGCCAGCAGCCCACCCCTCCGACCAGCGGGGTACGAGCAGTACTTC. It translates to CASSPPLRPAGYEQYF.

As concerns this clonotype: The junction departs from germline at one end; a sequencing error may be responsible. This rearrangement joins TRBV12-3 or TRBV12-4 to TRBJ2-2; a possible D gene is TRBD2 (5 bases). The CDR3 has 16 amino acids. The CDR3 DNA reads TGTGCCAGCGCCCCAGCCGGGCGCGCGAACACCGGGGAACTGTTTTTT. This gives the protein CASAPAGRANTGELFF.

The chain links TRBV20-1 to TRBJ2-7; either TRBD1 or TRBD2 may supply D (7 bases each). The length of the CDR3 is 16 residues. The germline V gene has CDR1 DFQATT and CDR2 SNEGSKA (reference sequence). V lost 5 bases, J lost 2 bases, and 22 bases lay in between. DNA for the CDR3: TGCAGTGCTCGTTCTTTCCAGGGGGGGCATCCCTACGAGCAGTACTTC. It is translated as CSARSFQGGHPYEQYF.

The rearrangement joins TRBV2 to TRBJ2-1; D call uncertain. The CDR3 is 12 amino acids. Trimming shortened V by 4 bases and J by 13 bases, and 14 bases separated the two germline ends. CDR1 and CDR2 (germline): SNHLY, FYNNEI. The CDR3 is CASSADSRAQFF. CDR3 DNA sequence: TGTGCCAGCAGTGCTGACTCCCGAGCCCAGTTCTTC.

In its sample, this clonotype was seen many times. V and J are TRBV6-1 and TRBJ2-7; 8 bases line up with TRBD1. V lost 6 bases to trimming and J lost 0 bases; unmatched junction nucleotides: 7. CDR3 length: 15 residues. Germline-derived CDR1 and CDR2 are MNHNS and SASEGT. CDR3 sequence reads: CASRSDRGPSYEQYF. CDR3 DNA sequence: TGTGCCAGCAGGTCCGACAGGGGCCCCTCCTACGAGCAGTACTTC.

The V call is TRBV6-1, the J call TRBJ2-3; no reliable D call. CDR3 length: 10 residues. V shed 11 bases and J shed 7 bases, with 10 bases lying between them. Germline V lookup: CDR1 MNHNS, CDR2 SASEGT. The CDR3 sequence is CAAQANTQYF. The CDR3 DNA follows: TGTGCCGCCCAGGCAAATACGCAGTATTTT.

J is TRBJ1-2 and V is TRBV28; the D is unclear. Germline V gene sequence: CDR1 MDHEN, CDR2 SYDVKM. V lost 4 bases, J lost 3 bases, and 6 bases lay in between. The CDR3 has 12 amino acids. CDR3 loop: CASSSQYYGYTF. The CDR3 DNA follows: TGTGCCAGCAGTTCTCAGTACTATGGCTACACCTTC.

This chain connects TRBV20-1 to TRBJ2-7; 9 nucleotides match TRBD1. The CDR3 spans 14 residues. Per germline, CDR1 DFQATT and CDR2 SNEGSKA (reference sequence). After removal of 4 bases from V and 7 bases from J, the junction contained 11 bases not matched to a gene. CDR3 amino acids: CSATSGTGRGEQYF. The CDR3 nucleotides are TGCAGTGCTACTTCGGGGACAGGGCGAGGGGAGCAGTACTTC.